This T cell receptor (beta chain) was sequenced in a study of breast tumors, draining lymph nodes, adjacent tissues. One entry per CDR3 protein, called by TCRdb with MiXCR from the multiplex PCR reads. The sample contains about 130,000 distinct CDR3 sequences, around 20% of which appear only once. Samples came from axillary lymph nodes draining the breast cancer. Points on this clonotype: This may arise from a read error, as a much more abundant clone is one base away.

V lost 10 bases and J 9 bases, leaving 16 bases between the germline ends. The CDR3 is 12 residues long. Germline lookup yields CDR1 MNHNS and CDR2 SASEGT. Material: axillary lymph node tissue. The source is a female donor with breast cancer. Some clones in this sample may be carry-over from other donors' samples. V is TRBV6-1 and J is TRBJ2-1; a weak D match, TRBD1 (6 bases). CDR3 region: CANGRGETEQFF. CDR3 coding DNA: TGTGCCAACGGCAGGGGCGAGACTGAGCAGTTCTTC.